This TCR beta chain was captured by sequencing in a study of vaccination effects on CD4 cells after COVID-19. The CDR3 loop spans 15 amino acids. Trimming removed 1 base from V and 8 bases from J, with 12 bases in between. Germline CDR1 and CDR2: SGHTA and FQGNSA. Turning to this clone: The antigen is unknown.

The repertoire was sequenced with immunoSEQ multiplex PCR; TCRdb's copy has only in-frame clones and lacks some. The sample carries more than 40,000 clones, 74% recorded once. With the ViraFEST assay, the study expanded antigen-specific CD4+ T cells using viral peptide pools, then sequenced them. Culturing for 10 to 11 days preceded CD4+ T cell isolation. Two doses of BNT162b2 or mRNA-1273 vaccine were administered to participants. This TCR derives from a human donor who received a COVID-19 vaccine. This chain uses TRBV7-2 with TRBJ1-6, with D perhaps matching TRBD1 (5 bases). The sample was CD4+ T cells from PBMCs cultured with HCoV-OC43 spike peptides, taken after COVID-19 vaccination. Subset specified: HCoV-OC43 spike overlapping peptide pool stimulation. CDR3 residues: CASSLVLDSYSPLHF. The CDR3, as DNA: TGTGCCAGCAGCTTAGTCCTTGACAGCTATTCACCCCTCCACTTT.